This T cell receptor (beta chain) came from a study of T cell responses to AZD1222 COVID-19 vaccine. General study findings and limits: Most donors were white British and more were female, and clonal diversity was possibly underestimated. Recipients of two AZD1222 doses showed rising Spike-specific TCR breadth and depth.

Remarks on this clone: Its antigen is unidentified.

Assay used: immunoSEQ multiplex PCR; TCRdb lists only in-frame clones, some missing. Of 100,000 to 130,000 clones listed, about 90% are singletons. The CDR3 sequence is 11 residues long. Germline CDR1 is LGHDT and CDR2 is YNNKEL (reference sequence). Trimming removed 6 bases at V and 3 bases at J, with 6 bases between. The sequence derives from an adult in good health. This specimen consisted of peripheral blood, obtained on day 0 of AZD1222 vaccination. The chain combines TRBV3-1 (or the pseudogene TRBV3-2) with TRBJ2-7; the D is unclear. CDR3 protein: CASRLDYEQYF. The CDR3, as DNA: TGTGCCAGCAGATTAGACTACGAGCAGTACTTC.